This is a list of T cell receptor beta chains from one sample in a study of monozygotic twins with inflammatory bowel disease. TCRdb reprocessed the 5' RACE reads and reports one entry per CDR3 protein, with no DNA. This sample's table reports over 150,000 distinct CDR3 sequences. Source material: blood. The receptor set was obtained from a human donor with ulcerative colitis or Crohn's disease, or a healthy co-twin of an affected twin (not recorded which). The CDR3 runs from the conserved cysteine through the conserved F or W.

v_call,j_call,cdr3_aa
TRBV29-1,TRBJ2-2,CSVWTSGSSGELFF
TRBV20-1,TRBJ2-1,CSARDSATSGPYNEQFF
TRBV7-8,TRBJ2-1,CASSSSGAYNEQFF
TRBV29-1,TRBJ1-5,CSVGSGGNQPQHF
TRBV16,TRBJ2-1,CASSKLLGTSGRDEQFF
TRBV29-1,TRBJ2-2,CSVDSQVTGELFF
TRBV27,TRBJ1-2,CASRLLGGGDYGYTF
TRBV20-1,TRBJ2-3,CSASPLDRGTDTQYF
TRBV29-1,TRBJ2-1,CSAVLVRRGEQFF
TRBV3-1,TRBJ2-3,CASSQDPGPADTQYF
TRBV29-1,TRBJ1-1,CSGEVRTGTAEAFF
TRBV5-5,TRBJ1-4,CASSLDIRVLGPNEKLFF
TRBV12-5,TRBJ2-5,CASGLGAGAGFEETQYF
TRBV28,TRBJ2-3,CASISSGSTDTQYF
TRBV5-1,TRBJ2-3,CASSFYTNTDTQYF
TRBV12-3/TRBV12-4,TRBJ2-2,CASSPSAGFRGELFF
TRBV20-1,TRBJ2-1,CSARRTGSYNEQFF
TRBV27,TRBJ2-1,CAIQGINNEQFF
TRBV4-2,TRBJ2-3,CASSQVPSGSSDTQYF
TRBV7-2,TRBJ2-7,CASSTREGARGYEQYF
TRBV29-1,TRBJ1-1,CSGRPGHFTEAFF